These 19 T cell receptor beta chains were sequenced from one sample in a study of shared clonotypes between healthy human individuals. The protocol was immunoSEQ multiplex PCR, while the TCRdb copy is restricted to in-frame clones and leaves out a portion. Here the sample spans under 1 million clones, 96% being singletons. CD8 cells regarded as naive lacked CD45RO, were positively chosen for CCR7, and omitted terminally differentiated effector memory CD45RA+ cells. Sequenced material: naive CD8+ T cells sorted from blood. These receptors were taken from a man in his thirties or forties in good health.

The V gene is TRBV2, the J gene TRBJ2-7, with a weak D call TRBD2 (6 bases). The CDR3 sequence is 15 residues long. Trimming took 3 bases from V and 5 from J, leaving 17 bases between them. CDR1 is SNHLY, CDR2 FYNNEI, per germline. The CDR3 DNA reads as TGTGCCAGCAGTGAGCGGGGCTCAAGGCCCCACGAGCAGTACTTC. As protein: CASSERGSRPHEQYF.

The chain couples TRBV5-6 to TRBJ2-7; 8 bases are shared with TRBD1. The CDR3 is 14 residues long. Trimming cost V 3 bases and J 5 bases; bases outside gene matches: 7. CDR1 is SGHDT, CDR2 YYEEEE, per germline. Here the CDR3 reads CASSYGQGVNEQYF. The CDR3 DNA reads TGTGCCAGCAGCTACGGACAGGGAGTCAACGAGCAGTACTTC.

This chain connects TRBV27 to TRBJ2-7; D is uncertain. Germline CDR1 is MNHEY and CDR2 is SMNVEV (reference sequence). The CDR3 spans 15 residues. The V end was cut by 9 bases, the J end by 4 bases, with 22 bases between. The CDR3 sequence: CASSYARLRTYEQYF. CDR3 sequence (DNA): TGTGCCAGTTCTTATGCCCGGCTTCGTACTTACGAGCAGTACTTC.

The V and J genes are TRBV4-1 and TRBJ1-1; D possibly corresponds to TRBD1 (5 bases). This CDR3 is 16 amino acids long. The V end lost 5 bases, the J end lost 1 base, and 17 bases lay between the germline ends. The germline V gene has CDR1 MGHRA and CDR2 YSYEKL. CDR3: CASSVSGAGGNTEAFF. CDR3 DNA sequence: TGCGCCAGCAGCGTAAGTGGGGCGGGGGGGAACACTGAAGCTTTCTTT.

The rearrangement uses TRBV27 and TRBJ1-1, with D perhaps matching TRBD1 (6 bases). The germline gives CDR1 MNHEY, CDR2 SMNVEV (reference sequence). The V end lost 7 bases, the J end lost 12 bases, and 15 bases lay between the germline ends. This CDR3 spans 11 amino acids. The CDR3 DNA reads as TGTGCCAGCACTTTGGGGGGGGCGTCTTTCTTT. Translation gives CASTLGGASFF.

With respect to this clone: Different DNA sequences within this sample yield the same CDR3. The genes are TRBV27 and TRBJ2-1; D is unresolved. The CDR3 extends over 14 amino acids. CDR1 and CDR2 (germline): MNHEY, SMNVEV (reference sequence). V shed 3 bases and J shed 0 bases, with 6 bases lying between them. CDR3 nucleotides: TGTGCCAGCAGTTTCCAGGACTCCTACAATGAGCAGTTCTTC. Protein sequence: CASSFQDSYNEQFF.

A word on this clone: Compared with germline, one end of the junction differs, possibly owing to a read error. The rearrangement uses TRBV7-7 and TRBJ2-1; 8 bases agree with TRBD1. This CDR3 has 14 amino acids. Per the germline V gene, CDR1 is SSHAT and CDR2 is FNYEAQ (reference sequence). For the CDR3, the DNA is TGTGCTAGCAGCTTAAGGACAGGGTCCAATGAGCAGTTCTTC. This gives the protein CASSLRTGSNEQFF.

A remark on this clone: At the DNA level, this CDR3 is encoded by other sequences in the same sample as well. V gene TRBV11-2 combines with J gene TRBJ2-7; no reliable D call. The CDR3 sequence is 12 residues long. Between the trimmed V and J ends, which lost 1 base and 3 bases, there was a span of 4 bases. CDR1 is SGHAT, CDR2 FQNNGV, per germline. As DNA, the CDR3 is TGTGCCAGCAGCTTAGTTGGCTACGAGCAGTACTTC. As protein: CASSLVGYEQYF.

Concerning this clone itself: Different DNA sequences within this sample yield the same CDR3. The gene calls are TRBV27 and TRBJ1-5, with D unresolved. Trimming removed 2 bases from V and 4 bases from J, with 6 bases in between. Germline CDR1 is MNHEY and CDR2 is SMNVEV (reference sequence). The CDR3 is 13 residues long. The CDR3 coding sequence is TGTGCCAGCAGTTTAGGCCGGAATCAGCCCCAGCATTTT. Its translation is CASSLGRNQPQHF.

As for this clone: The same CDR3 is also encoded by other DNA sequences in this sample. The chain employs TRBV13 and TRBJ2-3; no clear D. The CDR3 runs to 13 residues. V lost 5 bases, J lost 1 base, and 7 bases lay in between. Germline lookup yields CDR1 PRHDT and CDR2 FYEKMQ (reference sequence). The CDR3 region is CASSPPGTDTQYF. The CDR3 nucleotides are TGTGCCAGCAGCCCCCCCGGCACAGATACGCAGTATTTT.

V gene TRBV7-9 combines with J gene TRBJ2-5; D remains unclear. The CDR3 length is 17 residues. CDR1 and CDR2 from the germline V gene are SEHNR and FQNEAQ (reference sequence). V was shortened by 6 bases and J by 3 bases, with 23 bases between the two germline ends. The DNA of the CDR3 is TGTGCCAGCAGGCCAACCCGTCGGGCAGCAGTAGAAGAGACCCAGTACTTC. Residues: CASRPTRRAAVEETQYF.

The rearrangement uses TRBV7-9 and TRBJ2-5; unclear D gene. V shed 1 base and J shed 5 bases, with 8 bases lying between them. CDR3 size: 13 residues. In germline, CDR1 is SEHNR, CDR2 FQNEAQ (reference sequence). This CDR3 reads CASSLDLAETQYF. Written as DNA, the CDR3 is TGTGCCAGCAGCTTAGATCTCGCGGAGACCCAGTACTTC.

The chain has TRBV27 and TRBJ2-5, with a tentative D call TRBD1 (5 bases). Trimming pared 7 bases from V and 5 bases from J, leaving 14 bases between. The germline gives CDR1 MNHEY, CDR2 SMNVEV (reference sequence). This CDR3 region has 13 residues. The CDR3 protein is CASMWGAGETQYF. The CDR3 DNA reads as TGTGCCAGCATGTGGGGCGCCGGGGAGACCCAGTACTTC.

The chain joins TRBV7-9 to TRBJ2-7; no firm D call. CDR1 and CDR2 (germline): SEHNR, FQNEAQ (reference sequence). This CDR3 region has 15 residues. Trimming cost V 5 bases and J 0 bases, with 14 bases left between them. CDR3 sequence (DNA): TGTGCCAGCAGCGACTCGAGCCTGAGCTCCTACGAGCAGTACTTC. The encoded protein is CASSDSSLSSYEQYF. Full variable domain (remainder filled in from reference TRBV7-9 and TRBJ2-7): DTGVSQNPRHKITKRGQNVTFRCDPISEHNRLYWYRQTLGQGPEFLTYFQNEAQLEKSRLLSDRFSAERPKGSFSTLEIQRTEQGDSAMYLCASSDSSLSSYEQYFGPGTRLTVT.

A note on this clone: At one boundary the junction diverges from the germline segment, which might be a read error. The chain's CDR3 is CASSLTGQGYSNYGYTF. The CDR3 coding sequence is TGTGCCAGTTCACTGACGGGACAGGGCTATTCCAACTATGGCTACACCTTC. The rearrangement links TRBV18 to TRBJ1-2; the match to TRBD1 covers 9 bases. The CDR3 covers 17 residues. Looked up from germline, CDR1 is KGHSH and CDR2 is LQKENI.

This clone was seen a single time. CDR3 sequence: CSVVGQGWDTDTQYF. CDR3 nucleotides: TGCAGCGTTGTAGGACAGGGCTGGGACACAGATACGCAGTATTTT. The V and J genes are TRBV29-1 and TRBJ2-3; 8 bases align to TRBD1. CDR3 length equals 15 residues. V lost 4 bases and J lost 2; bases outside the gene matches: 8. Per the germline V gene, CDR1 is SQVTM and CDR2 is ANQGSEA.

The CDR3 spells CASSLFGTGDSYEQYF. CDR3 in DNA: TGTGCCAGCAGTTTATTCGGGACAGGGGACTCCTACGAGCAGTACTTC. The chain uses TRBV28 and TRBJ2-7, with 10 bases identical to TRBD1. The junction had 3 bases not matched to a gene; V was cut back by 1 base and J by 0 bases. Per the germline V gene, CDR1 is MDHEN and CDR2 is SYDVKM. This CDR3 comprises 16 residues. Complete variable domain (other parts from reference TRBV28 and TRBJ2-7): DVKVTQSSRYLVKRTGEKVFLECVQDMDHENMFWYRQDPGLGLRLIYFSYDVKMKEKGDIPEGYSVSREKKERFSLILESASTNQTSMYLCASSLFGTGDSYEQYFGPGTRLTVT.

This chain connects TRBV29-1 to TRBJ2-7, with TRBD2 identical over 14 bases. This CDR3 has 15 residues. J was trimmed by 0 bases and V by 5 bases; bases with no gene match: 3. The V gene's germline CDR1 is SQVTM and CDR2 ANQGSEA. The CDR3 spells CSVFGTSGSSYEQYF. For the CDR3, the DNA is TGCAGCGTTTTTGGGACTAGCGGGAGCTCCTACGAGCAGTACTTC.

The chain recombines TRBV5-6 with TRBJ1-2; no definite D call. This CDR3 has 12 amino acids. CDR1 SGHDT and CDR2 YYEEEE come from the germline V gene. Trimming took 0 bases from V and 3 from J, leaving 3 bases between them. CDR3 protein: CASSLGDYGYTF. The DNA for the CDR3 is TGTGCCAGCAGCTTGGGGGACTATGGCTACACCTTC.